Shown below are 4 T cell receptor beta chains from a single sample sequenced in a study of cytomegalovirus exposure and HLA in healthy donors. Researchers ran the PCR with 60 Vbeta and 13 Jbeta primers. Produced via immunoSEQ multiplex PCR; TCRdb's table is partial and in-frame only. Here the sample spans some 170,000 clones, approximately 80% being singletons. Material for sequencing was PBMCs. All receptors come from a young woman in good health and CMV-seropositive.

This chain uses TRBV6-5 with TRBJ2-1; weak D call: TRBD1 (6 bases). V lost 0 bases to trimming and J lost 4 bases, with 13 bases between them. The CDR3 spans 16 residues. The germline V gene encodes CDR1 MNHEY and CDR2 SVGAGI. Here the CDR3 reads CASSYSYADRYNEQFF. The DNA for the CDR3 is TGTGCCAGCAGTTACTCTTACGCGGACAGATACAATGAGCAGTTCTTC.

This rearrangement joins TRBV28 to TRBJ1-3; D not certain. CDR1 and CDR2 from the germline V gene are MDHEN and SYDVKM. Trimming removed 6 bases from V and 0 bases from J, with 18 bases in between. CDR3 size: 17 residues. The CDR3 nucleotides are TGTGCCAGCAGACCTTTCCCCGCCAGGTCCTCTGGAAACACCATATATTTT. Its translation: CASRPFPARSSGNTIYF. The full variable domain, its missing parts supplied by reference TRBV28 and TRBJ1-3, is DVKVTQSSRYLVKRTGEKVFLECVQDMDHENMFWYRQDPGLGLRLIYFSYDVKMKEKGDIPEGYSVSREKKERFSLILESASTNQTSMYLCASRPFPARSSGNTIYFGEGSWLTVV.

The rearrangement joins TRBV28 to TRBJ1-2; a possible D gene is TRBD1 (6 bases). There are 15 residues in the CDR3. Germline V gene lookup returns CDR1 MDHEN and CDR2 SYDVKM. V lost 2 bases to trimming and J lost 4 bases, with 14 bases between them. The CDR3 region has the DNA TGTGCCAGCAGTTTAGGGGGGGCAGGGTCCTATGGCTACACCTTC. Its translation is CASSLGGAGSYGYTF.

There are a few counts of this clone. The J gene is TRBJ1-6, the V gene TRBV25-1; no definite D call. This CDR3 has 16 amino acids. Germline V CDR1 and CDR2: MGHDK, SYGVNS. V was pared by 3 bases and J by 8 bases, with 17 bases between. In DNA, the CDR3 is TGTGCCAGCAGTGACTCCCGACAACGGTCGGATTCACCCCTCCACTTT. This translates into CASSDSRQRSDSPLHF.